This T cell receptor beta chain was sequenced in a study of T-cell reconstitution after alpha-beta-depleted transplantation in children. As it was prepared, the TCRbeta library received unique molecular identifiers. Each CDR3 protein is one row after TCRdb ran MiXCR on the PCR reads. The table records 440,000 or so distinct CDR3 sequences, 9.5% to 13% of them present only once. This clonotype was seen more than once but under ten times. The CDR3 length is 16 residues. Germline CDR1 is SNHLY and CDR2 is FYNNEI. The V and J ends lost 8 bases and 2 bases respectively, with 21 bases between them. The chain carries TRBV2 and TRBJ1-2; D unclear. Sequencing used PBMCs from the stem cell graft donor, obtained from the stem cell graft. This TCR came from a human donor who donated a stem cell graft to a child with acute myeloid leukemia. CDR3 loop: CASVPPGGGRNYGYTF. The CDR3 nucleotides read TGTGCCAGCGTCCCGCCAGGAGGTGGCCGAAACTATGGCTACACCTTC.